The entry below gives a single T cell receptor (beta chain) sequence along with its context. The source of the sample is a study of early T cells in non-severe SARS-CoV-2 infection. TCRdb fed the 5' RACE reads into MiXCR, producing one record per CDR3 protein. The data hold about 28,000 distinct CDR3 sequences, with roughly 5.6% observed a single time. Germline V CDR1 and CDR2: DFQATT, SNEGSKA (reference sequence). There are 15 residues in the CDR3. Trimming took 0 bases from V and 4 from J; bases not matched to a gene: 7. This chain connects TRBV20-1 to TRBJ2-7, with 9 bases aligning to TRBD2. This TCR was recovered from an adult who was a healthcare worker with PCR-confirmed SARS-CoV-2 infection or an uninfected control (not recorded which). Sequenced sample: whole blood. The CDR3 DNA is TGCAGTGCTAGAGAACAGTCTAGCGGGACGTACGAGCAGTACTTC. It codes for CSAREQSSGTYEQYF.